A selection of T cell receptor beta chains follows, all from one sample in a study of blood T cell repertoires in COVID-19. Some clones are missing from TCRdb's copy, which holds only in-frame ones; the method was immunoSEQ multiplex PCR. The table lists about 210,000 clones, around 88% of them singletons. Material for sequencing was PBMCs or T cells enriched from blood (not recorded which). These receptor sequences come from a woman in her thirties or forties with acute COVID-19. Each CDR3 is given with its conserved first and last residue. A D gene is named only where the DNA matches it firmly. The size entry is marked missing in some rows and otherwise reads once, few, many or a size class.

J: TRBJ2-1; D: TRBD2; size: .; V: TRBV9; DNA: TGTGCCAGCAGCGTACCTAAAACTAGCGGGGGGGCAAATTCCTACAATGAGCAGTTCTTC; CDR3: CASSVPKTSGGANSYNEQFF
J: TRBJ2-3; D: TRBD1; size: .; V: TRBV5-1; DNA: TGCGCCAGCAGCTTACAGGGGCCCCGCACAGATACGCAGTATTTT; CDR3: CASSLQGPRTDTQYF
J: TRBJ2-1; D: .; size: .; V: TRBV7-2; DNA: TGTGCCAGCAGACCGGACTCCCGCCGGATGGAGCAGTTCTTC; CDR3: CASRPDSRRMEQFF
J: TRBJ1-6; D: TRBD1; size: .; V: TRBV6-5; DNA: TGTGCCAGCAGTAGACCGGGACAGGGGGCTTCACCCCTCCACTTT; CDR3: CASSRPGQGASPLHF
J: TRBJ2-5; D: TRBD2; size: .; V: TRBV5-5; DNA: TGTGCCAGCAGCTTGGGCGGGGAGGGATGGAGCGAGACCCAGTACTTC; CDR3: CASSLGGEGWSETQYF
J: TRBJ1-2; D: .; size: .; V: TRBV11-3; DNA: TGTGCCAGCAGCCTCACCCTGGGCCCGGATGGCTACACCTTC; CDR3: CASSLTLGPDGYTF
J: TRBJ1-1; D: TRBD1; size: .; V: TRBV13; DNA: TGTGCCAGCAGCCCCAGGACAGGAGGGGCCACTGAAGCTTTCTTT; CDR3: CASSPRTGGATEAFF
J: TRBJ1-5; D: .; size: .; V: TRBV19; DNA: TGTGCCAGTAGTAACAGGGAGAGCAATCAGCCCCAGCATTTT; CDR3: CASSNRESNQPQHF
J: TRBJ2-5; D: TRBD2; size: .; V: TRBV3-1/TRBV3-2; DNA: TGTGCCAGCAGCCGCGCTAGCGGGGGGACCCAAGAGACCCAGTACTTC; CDR3: CASSRASGGTQETQYF
J: TRBJ2-4; D: .; size: .; V: TRBV19; DNA: TGTGCCAGTAGTACCAGTGGCGGGATAAAAAACATTCAGTACTTC; CDR3: CASSTSGGIKNIQYF
J: TRBJ2-1; D: .; size: .; V: TRBV4-2; DNA: TGTGCCAGCAGCCGTGTGGGACAACCCTATGAGCAGTTCTTC; CDR3: CASSRVGQPYEQFF
J: TRBJ1-2; D: .; size: .; V: TRBV5-1; DNA: TGCGCCAGCAGCTTGGAGCTGCGTGGCTACACCTTC; CDR3: CASSLELRGYTF
J: TRBJ1-2; D: TRBD1; size: few; V: TRBV5-1; DNA: TGCGCCAGCAGGAAGGGGACAGGCCCCCATGCTGGCTACACCTTC; CDR3: CASRKGTGPHAGYTF
J: TRBJ1-2; D: .; size: .; V: TRBV6-2/TRBV6-3; DNA: TGTGCCAGCAGTTACTCGGACAGCCCCTATGGCTACACCTTC; CDR3: CASSYSDSPYGYTF
J: TRBJ1-2; D: TRBD1; size: .; V: TRBV30; DNA: TGTGCCTGGAGTTTAGGACAGGGAATTGGCTACACCTTC; CDR3: CAWSLGQGIGYTF
J: TRBJ1-5; D: .; size: .; V: TRBV19; DNA: TGTGCCAGTAATACGGGGCCCCAGCATTTT; CDR3: CASNTGPQHF
J: TRBJ2-1; D: .; size: .; V: TRBV9; DNA: TGTGCCAGCAGCGTAGCTACGTCGGGAGTGGCCTACAATGAGCAGTTCTTC; CDR3: CASSVATSGVAYNEQFF
J: TRBJ1-6; D: .; size: .; V: TRBV6-6; DNA: TGTGCCAGCAGTTACGGCCAGTCATATAATTCACCCCTCCACTTT; CDR3: CASSYGQSYNSPLHF
J: TRBJ1-1; D: .; size: .; V: TRBV6-5; DNA: TGTGCCAGCAGTATCCGGGACAAGAACACTGAAGCTTTCTTT; CDR3: CASSIRDKNTEAFF
J: TRBJ1-5; D: .; size: .; V: TRBV4-3; DNA: TGCGCCAGCAGCCAAGATGGGCGGGGCAATCAGCCCCAGCATTTT; CDR3: CASSQDGRGNQPQHF
J: TRBJ1-1; D: .; size: .; V: TRBV5-4; DNA: TGTGCCAGCAGCCCAAAAATTCCGGGTGGGAACACTGAAGCTTTCTTT; CDR3: CASSPKIPGGNTEAFF
J: TRBJ2-3; D: .; size: .; V: TRBV11-2; DNA: TGTGCCAGCAGTCCCCCGGGGCGGGGAGCCACAGATACGCAGTATTTT; CDR3: CASSPPGRGATDTQYF
J: TRBJ1-2; D: TRBD1; size: once; V: TRBV30; DNA: TGTGCCTGGTGGGACAGGGTCCGCTATGGCTACACCTTC; CDR3: CAWWDRVRYGYTF
J: TRBJ2-1; D: TRBD2; size: .; V: TRBV27; DNA: TGTGCCAGCAGTTTACTTGGACTAGCGGGGGACAATGAGCAGTTCTTC; CDR3: CASSLLGLAGDNEQFF
J: TRBJ2-3; D: TRBD1; size: .; V: TRBV15; DNA: TGTGCCACCAGGGGAGGCTTCAGGACAGGGATCACCACAGATACGCAGTATTTT; CDR3: CATRGGFRTGITTDTQYF
J: TRBJ1-5; D: TRBD1; size: .; V: TRBV6-2/TRBV6-3; DNA: TGTGCCAGCAGTGCCCAGGGGGCGGCTCAGCCCCAGCATTTT; CDR3: CASSAQGAAQPQHF
J: TRBJ1-2; D: .; size: .; V: TRBV11-3; DNA: TGTGCCAGCAGCTTAGACAGGCTCGGACTAGTCTATGGCTACACCTTC; CDR3: CASSLDRLGLVYGYTF
J: TRBJ2-5; D: .; size: .; V: TRBV14; DNA: TGTGCCAGCAGCCAGTTGACTCACGGGACCCAGTACTTC; CDR3: CASSQLTHGTQYF
J: TRBJ2-2; D: .; size: .; V: TRBV5-1; DNA: TGCGCCAGCAGCTTGGGCCAGGGAGGCACCGGGGAGCTGTTTTTT; CDR3: CASSLGQGGTGELFF
J: TRBJ2-5; D: .; size: few; V: TRBV2; DNA: TGTGCCAGCAGTGAAGGCCAGGGGATAGGACGGACCCAGTACTTC; CDR3: CASSEGQGIGRTQYF
J: TRBJ2-5; D: .; size: once; V: TRBV19; DNA: TGTGCCAGTAGTGCCCGAGGAGGGACGGAGACCCAGTACTTC; CDR3: CASSARGGTETQYF
J: TRBJ1-1; D: .; size: .; V: TRBV6-5; DNA: TGTGCCAGCACCCAGGGCTCGGGTGGAACTGAAGCTTTCTTT; CDR3: CASTQGSGGTEAFF
J: TRBJ1-2; D: .; size: .; V: TRBV24-1; DNA: TGTGCCACCAGTGACCCCGGACAGAGGGGAGGCTACACCTTC; CDR3: CATSDPGQRGGYTF
J: TRBJ2-2; D: .; size: .; V: TRBV20-1; DNA: TGCAGTGCTAGTGTCAGGGGCACCGGGGAGCTGTTTTTT; CDR3: CSASVRGTGELFF
J: TRBJ1-1; D: TRBD1; size: .; V: TRBV10-1; DNA: TGCGCCAGCAGCAAGGACAGGGTAACTGAAGCTTTCTTT; CDR3: CASSKDRVTEAFF
J: TRBJ2-5; D: .; size: .; V: TRBV19; DNA: TGTGCCAGTAGTATGCGGTTACGGGAGGAGACCCAGTACTTC; CDR3: CASSMRLREETQYF
J: TRBJ1-2; D: .; size: .; V: TRBV9; DNA: TGTGCCAGCAGCCAATCCACGGGCTTAGACAGAAGCTATGGCTACACCTTC; CDR3: CASSQSTGLDRSYGYTF
J: TRBJ1-2; D: TRBD1; size: .; V: TRBV7-2; DNA: TGTGCCAGCAGCCTACTAGGACAGGGGGCGGCCACCTTC; CDR3: CASSLLGQGAATF
J: TRBJ1-1; D: .; size: .; V: TRBV19; DNA: TGTGCCAGTACCATCGGGGGGGCGCAGAACACTGAAGCTTTCTTT; CDR3: CASTIGGAQNTEAFF
J: TRBJ2-2; D: TRBD1; size: .; V: TRBV7-9; DNA: TGTGCCAGCAGCTTCCGGGACAGGGGGCCCGGGGAGCTGTTTTTT; CDR3: CASSFRDRGPGELFF
J: TRBJ2-3; D: .; size: few; V: TRBV3-1/TRBV3-2; DNA: TGTGCCAGCAGCCCGTATTCTAGCACCAAAGATACGCAGTATTTT; CDR3: CASSPYSSTKDTQYF
J: TRBJ1-2; D: TRBD1; size: few; V: TRBV6-5; DNA: TGTGCCAGCAGTTACTCCGGGACAGGGAACTATGGCTACACCTTC; CDR3: CASSYSGTGNYGYTF
J: TRBJ2-1; D: TRBD2; size: .; V: TRBV5-4; DNA: TGTGCCAGCAGCTCTATCCGGCGGGCTAGCGGGGGAGATGGAAGTAGGCAGTTCTTC; CDR3: CASSSIRRASGGDGSRQFF
J: TRBJ2-1; D: .; size: .; V: TRBV7-2; DNA: TGTGCCAGCAGCTTAGGGGACTGGCTGAATGAGCAGTTCTTC; CDR3: CASSLGDWLNEQFF
J: TRBJ1-1; D: TRBD1; size: .; V: TRBV19; DNA: TGTGCCAGTATTAACCCAGGGGGCGCTATCACTGAAGCTTTCTTT; CDR3: CASINPGGAITEAFF
J: TRBJ1-2; D: TRBD1; size: .; V: TRBV30; DNA: TGTGCCTGGAGTGTGGACAGGGGGCTTGGCTACACCTTC; CDR3: CAWSVDRGLGYTF
J: TRBJ2-1; D: TRBD2; size: .; V: TRBV19; DNA: TGTGCCAGTAAGAAATTTACTATGGGGGGAGGGGATGAGCAGTTCTTC; CDR3: CASKKFTMGGGDEQFF
J: TRBJ2-1; D: TRBD2; size: .; V: TRBV7-2; DNA: TGTGCCAGCAGCCTGACTAGCGGGAGAGGTGAGCAGTTCTTC; CDR3: CASSLTSGRGEQFF
J: TRBJ2-1; D: TRBD2; size: .; V: TRBV2; DNA: TGTGCCAGCAGTACGACTAGCGGGTATAATGAGCAGTTCTTC; CDR3: CASSTTSGYNEQFF
J: TRBJ2-3; D: TRBD2; size: .; V: TRBV13; DNA: TGTGCCAGCAGCCAGCGGGGGGCCGACACAGATACGCAGTATTTT; CDR3: CASSQRGADTDTQYF
J: TRBJ1-5; D: .; size: .; V: TRBV19; DNA: TGTGCCAGTCGTGTGGGGAGTAGCAATCAGCCCCAGCATTTT; CDR3: CASRVGSSNQPQHF
J: TRBJ2-2; D: .; size: many; V: TRBV2; DNA: TGTGCCAGCAGTCCGACAGGCGCCGGGGAGCTGTTTTTT; CDR3: CASSPTGAGELFF